The clone carrying this T cell receptor (beta chain) was detected only a few times. Germline V CDR1 and CDR2: SGHTA, FQGNSA. The length of the CDR3 is 14 residues. Trimming pared 5 bases from V and 6 bases from J, leaving 16 bases between. Per the original methods: Estimation of nucleated cell counts relied on the amplification of reference gene primers. The table came from immunoSEQ multiplex PCR; TCRdb's copy has only in-frame clones and leaves some out. V and J calls and clone size come straight from that table; D and trimming were deduced from the DNA. The repertoire holds tens of thousands of clones, with 87% as singletons. These data belong to a study of blood T cell repertoires in COVID-19. Study at large: Researchers got acute and convalescent COVID-19 samples from the United States, Italy and Spain. Nucleic acid was either cDNA or gDNA, and it came from T cells, B-cell-depleted T cells, or PBMCs.

The material sequenced was peripheral blood. The receptor was derived from a man aged 50 to 60 with active or convalescent COVID-19. This sequence joins TRBV7-2 and TRBJ1-2; D gene ambiguous. The CDR3 bases are TGTGCCAGCAGCCCCGGGATTGGATGGGATGGCTACACCTTC. Translation: CASSPGIGWDGYTF.